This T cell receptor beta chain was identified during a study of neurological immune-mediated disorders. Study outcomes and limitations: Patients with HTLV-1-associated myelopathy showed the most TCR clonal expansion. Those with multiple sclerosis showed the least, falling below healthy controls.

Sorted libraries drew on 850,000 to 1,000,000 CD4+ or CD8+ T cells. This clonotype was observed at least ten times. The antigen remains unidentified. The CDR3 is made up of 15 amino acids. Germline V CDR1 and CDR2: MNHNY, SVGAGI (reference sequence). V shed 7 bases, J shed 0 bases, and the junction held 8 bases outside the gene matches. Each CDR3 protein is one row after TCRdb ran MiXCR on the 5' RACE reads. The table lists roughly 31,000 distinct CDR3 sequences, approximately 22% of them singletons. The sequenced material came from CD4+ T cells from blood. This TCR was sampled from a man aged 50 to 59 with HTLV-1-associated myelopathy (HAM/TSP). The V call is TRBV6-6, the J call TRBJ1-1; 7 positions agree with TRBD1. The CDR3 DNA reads TGTGCCAGCATTCAGGAGGGGGCCATGAACACTGAAGCTTTCTTT. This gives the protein CASIQEGAMNTEAFF.